The present T cell receptor beta chain was sequenced within a study of CD8 T cells in ankylosing spondylitis (dated by TCRdb to about 2017). For the wider study: The study set out to find disease-linked TCR variants by profiling T cell receptor beta repertoires in ankylosing spondylitis patients and healthy donors. Peripheral blood samples were taken, and synovial fluid was additionally collected from ankylosing spondylitis patients. The full study cohort comprised 25 or so ankylosing spondylitis patients and roughly 100 healthy donors.

The CDR3 runs 16 amino acids, cysteine and phenylalanine included. Only the CDR3 DNA stays, 48 bases, in frame from base 1. CDR1 and CDR2 are drawn from the germline V gene: SGHRS, YFSETQ. V lost 1 base and J lost 2 bases, and the count of bases not matched to a germline gene is 7. The sequencing machine was an Illumina HiSeq 2500. Quantitative 5'-RACE with molecular barcodes was the method used to prepare the TCR beta libraries. The paper's data handling went like this. To identify disease-linked TCR variants, a new computational method was used, one built on a probabilistic model of VDJ rearrangement. TCRdb reran the public reads through fastp at Q25 and MiXCR, keeping productive beta chains. Records with the same CDR3 protein are collapsed into one entry carrying the most frequent genes and DNA. The V and J calls here are based on TCRdb, not the publication. This sample is represented by around 540,000 distinct CDR3 sequences; roughly an eighth of them were singletons. The ten most abundant clones make up around 7% of the sample.

This clonotype came up a few times. No cognate antigen has been identified for it. No clone much larger than this one lies a single base away; base qualities are absent. Overall study outcomes, separate from this receptor: Significant enrichment of the disease-linked clones was reported in matched synovial fluid samples from ankylosing spondylitis patients. Blood from ankylosing spondylitis patients appeared to be characterized by a TCR beta motif made up of several highly homologous amino acid variants. Some TCR beta motif variants had previously been reported in synovial fluid and blood of reactive arthritis patients, which suggested common disease-initiation mechanisms. The disease-linked clones had a CD8+ phenotype and were found at relatively low frequencies in peripheral blood.

The receptor's source is a male donor with ankylosing spondylitis. The sequenced material came from blood, either unsorted or a sorted T cell fraction (not recorded which). The rearrangement combines TRBV5-1 with TRBJ2-3, with 7 bases matching TRBD1. The nucleotide sequence reads TGCGCCAGCAGCTTGTCCCGGGACAGAGTCACAGATACGCAGTATTTT. It encodes CASSLSRDRVTDTQYF.